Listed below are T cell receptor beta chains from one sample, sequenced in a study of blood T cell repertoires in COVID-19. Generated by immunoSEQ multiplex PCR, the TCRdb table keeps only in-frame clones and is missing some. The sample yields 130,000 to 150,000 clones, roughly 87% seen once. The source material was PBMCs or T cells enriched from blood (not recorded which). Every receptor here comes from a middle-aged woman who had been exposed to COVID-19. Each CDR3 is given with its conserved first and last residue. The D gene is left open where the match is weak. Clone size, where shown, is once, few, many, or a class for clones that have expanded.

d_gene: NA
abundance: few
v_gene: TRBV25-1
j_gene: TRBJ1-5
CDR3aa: CASSEGGYQQPQHF

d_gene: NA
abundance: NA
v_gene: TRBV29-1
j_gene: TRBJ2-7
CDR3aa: CSVEVPGGYEQYF

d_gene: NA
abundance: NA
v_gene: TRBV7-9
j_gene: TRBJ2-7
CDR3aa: CASSSGESYEQYF

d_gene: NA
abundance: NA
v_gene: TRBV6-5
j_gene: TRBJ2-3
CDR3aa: CASLETDTQYF

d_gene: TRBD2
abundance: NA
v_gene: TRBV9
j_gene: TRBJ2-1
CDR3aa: CASSVESLAGYNEQFF

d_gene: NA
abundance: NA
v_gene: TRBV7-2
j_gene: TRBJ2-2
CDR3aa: CASSFLETGELFF

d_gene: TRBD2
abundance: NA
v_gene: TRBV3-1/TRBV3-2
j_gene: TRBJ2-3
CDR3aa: CASSPGSAGGKADTQYF

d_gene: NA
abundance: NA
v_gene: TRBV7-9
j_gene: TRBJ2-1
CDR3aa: CASSSIPGAVNEQFF

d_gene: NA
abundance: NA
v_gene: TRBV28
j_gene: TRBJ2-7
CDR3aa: CASSLFSLDEQYF

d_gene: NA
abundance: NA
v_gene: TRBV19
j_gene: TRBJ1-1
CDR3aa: CASSPTGGGLNTEAFF

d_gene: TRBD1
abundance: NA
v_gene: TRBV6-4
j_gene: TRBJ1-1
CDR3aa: CASSDTRQGVGTEAFF

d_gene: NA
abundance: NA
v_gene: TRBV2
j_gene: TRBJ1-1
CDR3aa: CASSEVTGNTEAFF

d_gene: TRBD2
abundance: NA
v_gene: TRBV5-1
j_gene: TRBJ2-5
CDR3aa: CASSLALAGGETQYF

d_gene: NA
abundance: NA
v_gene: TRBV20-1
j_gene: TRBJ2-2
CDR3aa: CSARGTGELFF

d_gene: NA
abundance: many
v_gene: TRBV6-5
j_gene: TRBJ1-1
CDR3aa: CASNLGGKSTEAFF

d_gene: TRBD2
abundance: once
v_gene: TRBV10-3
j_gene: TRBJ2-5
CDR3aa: CAITRGESETQYF

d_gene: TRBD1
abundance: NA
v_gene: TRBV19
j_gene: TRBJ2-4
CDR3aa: CASSRDRGKNIQYF

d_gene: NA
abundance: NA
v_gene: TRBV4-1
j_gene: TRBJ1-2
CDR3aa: CASSQRDTSYGYTF

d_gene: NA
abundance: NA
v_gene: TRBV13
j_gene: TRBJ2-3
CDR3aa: CASSFPTGSDTQYF

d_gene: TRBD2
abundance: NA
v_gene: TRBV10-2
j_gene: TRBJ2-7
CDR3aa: CASSELTSGSYEQYF

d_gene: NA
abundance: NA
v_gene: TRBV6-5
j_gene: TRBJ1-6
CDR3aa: CASSYSRSPLHF

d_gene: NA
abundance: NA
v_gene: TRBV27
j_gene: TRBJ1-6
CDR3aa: CASSPPGSPLHF

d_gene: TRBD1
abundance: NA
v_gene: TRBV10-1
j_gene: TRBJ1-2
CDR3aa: CASSDGTDYGYTF

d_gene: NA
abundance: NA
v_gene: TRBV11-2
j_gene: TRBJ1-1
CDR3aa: CASSLDRSEAFF

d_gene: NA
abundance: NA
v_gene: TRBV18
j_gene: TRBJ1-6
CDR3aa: CASSQQMYSPLHF

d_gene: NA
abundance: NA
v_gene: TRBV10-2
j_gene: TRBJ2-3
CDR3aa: CASSRQGGGADTQYF

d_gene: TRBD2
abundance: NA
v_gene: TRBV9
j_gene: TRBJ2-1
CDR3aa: CASSASGRGDEQFF

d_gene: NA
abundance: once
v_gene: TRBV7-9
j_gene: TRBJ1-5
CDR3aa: CASSSTGSNQPQHF

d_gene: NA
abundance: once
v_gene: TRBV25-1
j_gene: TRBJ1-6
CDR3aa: CASSSRAASPLHF

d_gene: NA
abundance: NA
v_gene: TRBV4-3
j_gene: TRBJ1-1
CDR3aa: CASAPAGLNTEAFF

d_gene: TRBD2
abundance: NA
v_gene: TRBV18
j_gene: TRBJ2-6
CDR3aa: CASSPPAGGPSGANVLTF

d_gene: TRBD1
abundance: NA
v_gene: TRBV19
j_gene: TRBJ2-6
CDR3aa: CASSYSGTAGANVLTF

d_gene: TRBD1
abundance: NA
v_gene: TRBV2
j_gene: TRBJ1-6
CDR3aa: CASKMTGENSPLHF

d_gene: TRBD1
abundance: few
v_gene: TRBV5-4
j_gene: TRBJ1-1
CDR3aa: CASSPDRPGPEAFF

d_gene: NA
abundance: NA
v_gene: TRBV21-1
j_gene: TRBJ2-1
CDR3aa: CASSKSGGSREQFF

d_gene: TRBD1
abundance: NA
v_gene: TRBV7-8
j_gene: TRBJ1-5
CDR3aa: CASSPGQGVQPQHF

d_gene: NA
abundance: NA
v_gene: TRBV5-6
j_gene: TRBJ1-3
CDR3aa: CASSLAGHSGNTIYF

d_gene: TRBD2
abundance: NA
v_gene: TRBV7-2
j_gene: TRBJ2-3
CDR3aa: CASSTSGTFSDTQYF

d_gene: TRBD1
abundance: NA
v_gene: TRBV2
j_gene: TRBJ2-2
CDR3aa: CASTQGASGELFF

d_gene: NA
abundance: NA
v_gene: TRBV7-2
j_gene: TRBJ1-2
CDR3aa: CASSLPQGIYGYTF

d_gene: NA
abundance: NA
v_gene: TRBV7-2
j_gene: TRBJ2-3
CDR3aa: CASSLYPTGGGDTQYF

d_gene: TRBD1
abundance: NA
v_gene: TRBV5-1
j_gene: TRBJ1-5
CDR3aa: CASSLGPRNRGHNQPQHF

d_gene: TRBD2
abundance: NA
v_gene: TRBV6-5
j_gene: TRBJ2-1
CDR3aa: CASSYDTTGGNEQFF

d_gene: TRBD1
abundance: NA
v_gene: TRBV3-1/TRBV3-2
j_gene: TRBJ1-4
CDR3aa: CASSFRGENEKLFF

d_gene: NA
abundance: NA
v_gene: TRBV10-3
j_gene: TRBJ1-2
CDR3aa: CAISNSGGWGANYGYTF

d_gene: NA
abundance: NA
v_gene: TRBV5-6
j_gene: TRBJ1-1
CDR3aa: CASSYSSEAFF

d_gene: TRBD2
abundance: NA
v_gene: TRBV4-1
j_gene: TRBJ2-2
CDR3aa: CASSQPSGGLNTGELFF

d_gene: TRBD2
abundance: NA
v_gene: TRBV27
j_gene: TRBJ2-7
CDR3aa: CASGTSGNYEQYF